This T cell receptor (beta chain) emerged from a study of OX40 agonist ivuxolimab in advanced cancers. Study-wide background: Patients received intravenous ivuxolimab every 2 weeks at 0.01 to 10 mg/kg.

Study-level findings and limits: Both CD4+ and CD8+ T cell populations in blood had undergone clonal expansion by week 6 at 0.1 to 3.0 mg/kg. Relative to CD4+ cells, CD8+ T cells on average had more expanded clones.

To note about this clone: Its antigen remains unidentified.

Assay: immunoSEQ multiplex PCR; the TCRdb copy retains only in-frame clones and omits some. The sample comprises over 55,000 clones, about 90% of which are singletons, and 13% to 15% rests with the top ten. The V gene's germline CDR1 is SGHAT and CDR2 FQDESV (reference sequence). The germline V and J ends were trimmed by 6 bases and 2 bases, with 16 bases remaining between them. The CDR3 loop spans 16 amino acids. V is TRBV11-1 and J is TRBJ2-2; D is uncertain. The source is an adult with an advanced solid tumor such as melanoma, head and neck, liver or kidney cancer. The sample consisted of CD4+ or CD8+ T cells sorted from blood, taken in a trial of the OX40 agonist ivuxolimab. The CDR3 coding sequence is TGTGCCAGCAGGAATTTAGGTGCCAAAAACACCGGGGAGCTGTTTTTT. Translated, it gives CASRNLGAKNTGELFF.